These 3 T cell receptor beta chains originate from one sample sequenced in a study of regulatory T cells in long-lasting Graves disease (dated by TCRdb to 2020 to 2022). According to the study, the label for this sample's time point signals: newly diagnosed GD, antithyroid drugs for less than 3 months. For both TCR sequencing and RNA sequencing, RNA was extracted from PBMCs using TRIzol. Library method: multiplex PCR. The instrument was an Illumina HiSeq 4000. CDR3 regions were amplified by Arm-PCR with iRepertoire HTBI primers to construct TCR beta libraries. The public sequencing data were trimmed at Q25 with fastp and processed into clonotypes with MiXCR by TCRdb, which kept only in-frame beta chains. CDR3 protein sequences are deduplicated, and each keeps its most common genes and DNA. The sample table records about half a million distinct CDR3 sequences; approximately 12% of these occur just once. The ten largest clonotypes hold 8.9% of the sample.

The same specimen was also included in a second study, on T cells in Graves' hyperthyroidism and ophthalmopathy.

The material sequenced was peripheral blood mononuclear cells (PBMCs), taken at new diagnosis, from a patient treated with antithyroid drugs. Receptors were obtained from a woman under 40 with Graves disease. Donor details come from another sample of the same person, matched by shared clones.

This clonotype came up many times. CDR3 coding DNA: TGCGCCAGCAGCCAAGTGGGGGTCGCTAATGAAAAACTGTTTTTT. This sequence encodes CASSQVGVANEKLFF. The rearrangement uses TRBV4-3 and TRBJ1-4, with D possibly being TRBD1 (5 bases). Looked up from germline, CDR1 is LGHNA and CDR2 is YSLEER. Trimming stripped 1 base from V and 3 bases from J, with 9 bases between. The CDR3 covers 15 residues.

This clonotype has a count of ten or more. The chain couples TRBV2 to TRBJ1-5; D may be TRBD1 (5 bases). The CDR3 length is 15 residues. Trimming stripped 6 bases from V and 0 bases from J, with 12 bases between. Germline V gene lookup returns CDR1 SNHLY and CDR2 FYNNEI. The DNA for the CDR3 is TGTGCCAGCAGCGAATTCACAGGTAGCAATCAGCCCCAGCATTTT. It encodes CASSEFTGSNQPQHF.

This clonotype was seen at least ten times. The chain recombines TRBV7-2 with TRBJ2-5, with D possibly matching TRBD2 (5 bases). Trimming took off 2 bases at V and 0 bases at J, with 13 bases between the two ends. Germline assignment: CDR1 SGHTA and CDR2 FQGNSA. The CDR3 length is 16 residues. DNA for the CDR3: TGTGCCAGCAGCTTAAAGCTAGCTATTTACCAAGAGACCCAGTACTTC. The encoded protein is CASSLKLAIYQETQYF. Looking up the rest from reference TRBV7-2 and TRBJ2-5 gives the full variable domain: GAGVSQSPSNKVTEKGKDVELRCDPISGHTALYWYRQSLGQGLEFLIYFQGNSAPDKSGLPSDRFSAERTGGSVSTLTIQRTQQEDSAVYLCASSLKLAIYQETQYFGPGTRLLVL.